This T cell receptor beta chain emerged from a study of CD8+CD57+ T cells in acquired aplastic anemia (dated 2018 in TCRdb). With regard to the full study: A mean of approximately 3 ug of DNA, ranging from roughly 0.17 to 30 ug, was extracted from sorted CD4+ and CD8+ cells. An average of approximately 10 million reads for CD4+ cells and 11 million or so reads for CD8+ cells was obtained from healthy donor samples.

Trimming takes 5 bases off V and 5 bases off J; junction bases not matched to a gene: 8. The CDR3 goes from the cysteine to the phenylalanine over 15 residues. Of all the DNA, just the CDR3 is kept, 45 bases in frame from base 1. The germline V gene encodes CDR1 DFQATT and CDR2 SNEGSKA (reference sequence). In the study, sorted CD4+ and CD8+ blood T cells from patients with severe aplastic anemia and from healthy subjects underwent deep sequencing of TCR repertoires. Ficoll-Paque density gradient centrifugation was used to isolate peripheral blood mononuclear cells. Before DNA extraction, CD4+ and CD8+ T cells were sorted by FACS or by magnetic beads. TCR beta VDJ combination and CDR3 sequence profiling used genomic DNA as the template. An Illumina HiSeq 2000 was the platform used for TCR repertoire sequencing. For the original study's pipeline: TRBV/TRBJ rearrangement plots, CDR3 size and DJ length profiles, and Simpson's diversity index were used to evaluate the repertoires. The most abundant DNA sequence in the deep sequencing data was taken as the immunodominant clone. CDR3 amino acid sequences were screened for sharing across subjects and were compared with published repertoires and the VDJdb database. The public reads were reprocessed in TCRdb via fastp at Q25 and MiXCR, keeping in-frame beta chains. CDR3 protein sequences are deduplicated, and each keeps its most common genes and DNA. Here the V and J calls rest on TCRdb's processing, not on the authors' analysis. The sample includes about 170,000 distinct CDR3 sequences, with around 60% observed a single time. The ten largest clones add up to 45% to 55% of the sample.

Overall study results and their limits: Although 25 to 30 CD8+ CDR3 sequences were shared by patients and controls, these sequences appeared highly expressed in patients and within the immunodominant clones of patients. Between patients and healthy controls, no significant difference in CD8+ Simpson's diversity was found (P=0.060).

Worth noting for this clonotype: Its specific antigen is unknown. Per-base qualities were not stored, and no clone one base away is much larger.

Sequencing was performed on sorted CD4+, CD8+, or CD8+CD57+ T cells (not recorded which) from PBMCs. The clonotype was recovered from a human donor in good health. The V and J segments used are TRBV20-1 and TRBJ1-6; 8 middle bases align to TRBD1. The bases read TGCAGTGCTCGATCAGGGGGCTCACATAATTCACCCCTCCACTTT. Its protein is CSARSGGSHNSPLHF.